The 28 T cell receptor beta chains below were found in one sample sequenced in a study of early T cells in non-severe SARS-CoV-2 infection. Using its own MiXCR run on the 5' RACE reads, TCRdb lists one record per CDR3 protein. The top ten clones hold approximately 30% of a sample with roughly 35,000 distinct CDR3 sequences, 5.3% of them seen once. The sequenced material came from whole blood. The receptors come from an adult who was a healthcare worker with PCR-confirmed SARS-CoV-2 infection or an uninfected control (not recorded which).

This clonotype was seen many times. The chain carries TRBV7-3 and TRBJ2-2; 9 nucleotides agree with TRBD2. Germline V CDR1 and CDR2: SGHTA, FQGTGA. V was pared by 1 base and J by 4 bases, with 4 bases of the junction left unmatched. The CDR3 loop spans 16 amino acids. The CDR3 spells CASSLRASGATGELFF. CDR3 DNA sequence: TGTGCCAGCAGCTTAAGGGCTAGCGGGGCCACCGGGGAGCTGTTTTTT.

This chain connects TRBV6-5 to TRBJ2-5, with D uncertain. Trimming took off 2 bases at V and 5 bases at J, with 3 bases between the two ends. The CDR3 contains 11 residues. Germline assignment: CDR1 MNHEY and CDR2 SVGAGI. The CDR3 here is CASSYRETQYF. In DNA form, the CDR3 reads TGTGCCAGCAGTTACCGGGAGACCCAGTACTTC.

Ten or more counts support this clonotype. The V and J genes are TRBV19 and TRBJ1-2; no definite D call. Trimming removed 5 bases at V and 2 bases at J, with 12 bases between. CDR1 and CDR2 (germline): LNHDA, SQIVND (reference sequence). There are 14 residues in the CDR3. The CDR3 region has the DNA TGTGCCAGTAGTGGAACAGTACAAAACTATGGCTACACCTTC. It encodes CASSGTVQNYGYTF.

In this sample, this clonotype turned up a few times. CDR3 region: CASSRWPGGGEKLFF. The CDR3 DNA is TGTGCCAGCAGCCGATGGCCAGGGGGCGGTGAAAAACTGTTTTTT. The V gene is TRBV3-1, the J gene TRBJ1-4, with 8 bases aligning to TRBD1. This CDR3 is built from 15 residues. Looked up from germline, CDR1 is LGHDT and CDR2 is YNNKEL (reference sequence). V trimming: 4 bases; J trimming: 7 bases; junction bases outside the gene matches: 8. Variable domain in full (rest from reference TRBV3-1 and TRBJ1-4): DTAVSQTPKYLVTQMGNDKSIKCEQNLGHDTMYWYKQDSKKFLKIMFSYNNKELIINETVPNRFSPKSPDKAHLNLHINSLELGDSAVYFCASSRWPGGGEKLFFGSGTQLSVL.

This clonotype was detected many times. The chain is built from TRBV24-1 and TRBJ1-1; 7 positions agree with TRBD1. Unmatched junction bases numbered 5, after V lost 4 bases and J lost 4 bases. The CDR3 runs to 14 residues. Germline-derived CDR1 and CDR2 are KGHDR and SFDVKD. The CDR3 nucleotides are TGTGCCACCAGTGACAGGGGGTCGGTCACTGAAGCTTTCTTT. This translates into CATSDRGSVTEAFF.

J is TRBJ2-3 and V is TRBV7-2; the D call may be TRBD1 or TRBD2 (5 bases each). The CDR3 extends over 13 amino acids. Trimming left V 4 bases short and J 7 bases short, with 12 bases between. The germline CDR1 and CDR2 sequences are SGHTA and FQGNSA. CDR3 sequence reads: CASSSDWGNTQYF. The CDR3 bases are TGTGCCAGCAGCTCGGACTGGGGGAATACGCAGTATTTT.

V gene TRBV7-9 combines with J gene TRBJ1-2, with 8 bases matching TRBD1. The CDR3 has 14 residues. Germline CDR1 reads SEHNR; CDR2 reads FQNEAQ (reference sequence). V lost 5 bases and J lost 3; bases outside the gene matches: 5. In DNA, the CDR3 is TGTGCCAGCAGCCGGACAGGGTCCTACTATGGCTACACCTTC. It is translated as CASSRTGSYYGYTF.

This clonotype was counted many times. V usage is TRBV11-3 and J usage is TRBJ2-7, with 9 nucleotides matching TRBD2. Germline V gene lookup returns CDR1 SGHNT and CDR2 YENEEA. V lost 1 base and J lost 7; bases outside the gene matches: 8. The CDR3 is 15 residues long. CDR3 sequence reads: CASSLAREGLGEQYF. The CDR3 region has the DNA TGTGCCAGCAGCTTAGCGCGGGAGGGCCTGGGGGAGCAGTACTTC.

A word on this clonotype: A single base separates this from a much larger clone, so it may be a read error. The chain uses TRBV12-3 or TRBV12-4 and TRBJ2-3; TRBD2 matches 7 bases. The V gene end was trimmed by 8 bases and the J gene end by 3 bases; junction bases not matched to a gene: 5. The CDR3 consists of 13 residues. This chain's CDR3 is CASGRARTDTQYF. Here the CDR3 DNA reads TGTGCCAGCGGGAGGGCTCGGACAGATACGCAGTATTTT.

Worth noting for this clonotype: The junction shows a germline mismatch at one end, possibly a read error. This sequence joins TRBV30 and TRBJ2-7; D is possibly TRBD2 (5 bases). The CDR3 consists of 8 residues. Germline V gene data show CDR1 as GTSNPN and CDR2 as SVGIG (reference sequence). For the CDR3, the DNA is TGTGCCTGGGGGATGACTAACTTC. Amino acid sequence: CAWGMTNF.

This chain joins TRBV25-1 and TRBJ2-1, with TRBD2 matching over 7 bases. Germline V gives CDR1 MGHDK, CDR2 SYGVNS. The CDR3 length is 14 residues. V shed 5 bases and J 0 bases; nucleotides not matched to a gene: 1. CDR3 sequence reads: CASSPSGSYNEQFF. In nucleotides, the CDR3 is TGTGCCAGCAGTCCTAGCGGCTCCTACAATGAGCAGTTCTTC.

CDR3 loop: CASSLDPRIDYGYTF. The CDR3 DNA sequence: TGTGCCAGCAGCTTAGACCCCAGGATAGACTATGGCTACACCTTC. The V gene is TRBV7-2, the J gene TRBJ1-2; D unclear. V lost 1 base and J 3 bases, leaving 12 bases between the germline ends. In germline, CDR1 is SGHTA, CDR2 FQGNSA. CDR3 size: 15 residues.

Many counts were recorded for this clonotype. The chain combines TRBV6-5 with TRBJ2-7; possibly TRBD1 for D (5 bases). Germline V gene data show CDR1 as MNHEY and CDR2 as SVGAGI. Trimming took off 5 bases at V and 8 bases at J, with 13 bases between the two ends. This CDR3 is 12 amino acids long. The CDR3 protein is CASSPPGHQQYF. CDR3 nucleotides: TGTGCCAGCAGTCCACCAGGACACCAGCAGTACTTC.

This clonotype was counted a few times. J is TRBJ2-3 and V is TRBV18; D call uncertain. CDR3 size: 15 residues. Trimming stripped 3 bases from V and 6 bases from J, with 16 bases between. The germline V gene encodes CDR1 KGHSH and CDR2 LQKENI. CDR3 nucleotides: TGTGCCAGCTCACCCGGGCGGCTCACCGTGGATACGCAGTATTTT. Its protein is CASSPGRLTVDTQYF.

This clonotype was counted ten times or more. The chain uses TRBV7-9 and TRBJ1-3, with D hard to call. The length of the CDR3 is 13 residues. The V end lost 6 bases, the J end lost 0 bases, and 6 bases lay between the germline ends. Germline CDR1 and CDR2: SEHNR and FQNEAQ (reference sequence). CDR3 in DNA: TGTGCCAGCAGGGTAATCTCTGGAAACACCATATATTTT. Residues: CASRVISGNTIYF. The complete variable domain, with remaining parts taken from reference TRBV7-9 and TRBJ1-3, reads DTGVSQNPRHKITKRGQNVTFRCDPISEHNRLYWYRQTLGQGPEFLTYFQNEAQLEKSRLLSDRFSAERPKGSFSTLEIQRTEQGDSAMYLCASRVISGNTIYFGEGSWLTVV.

To note about this clonotype: The CDR3 does not close with the conserved phenylalanine or tryptophan, likely indicating a read error. The chain uses TRBV20-1 and TRBJ2-1, with D possibly TRBD1 on 5 matching bases. The CDR3 runs 15 residues. Germline V gene data show CDR1 as DFQATT and CDR2 as SNEGSKA (reference sequence). Trimming left V 5 bases short and J 4 bases short, with 18 bases between. The CDR3 spells CSAWTPHSSYNEQFL. Written as DNA, the CDR3 is TGCAGTGCTTGGACACCCCACAGCTCTTACAATGAGCAGTTCTTG.

This chain's CDR3 is CASSFRAGAGDTQYF. CDR3 bases: TGTGCCAGCAGTTTCCGTGCGGGGGCCGGAGATACGCAGTATTTT. The V call is TRBV25-1, the J call TRBJ2-3; maybe TRBD2 (7 bases). This CDR3 has 15 amino acids. Trimming stripped 5 bases from V and 5 bases from J, with 17 bases between. CDR1 is MGHDK, CDR2 SYGVNS, per germline.

This clonotype was observed at least ten times. The chain combines TRBV4-1 with TRBJ2-5, with D possibly matching TRBD2 (6 bases). The CDR3 is made up of 16 amino acids. V was pared by 1 base and J by 2 bases, with 14 bases between. From germline, CDR1 is MGHRA and CDR2 YSYEKL. CDR3 residues: CASSQVSGRGQETQYF. CDR3 nucleotides: TGCGCCAGCAGCCAAGTTTCGGGTCGGGGGCAAGAGACCCAGTACTTC.

Only a few counts were recorded for this clonotype. V gene TRBV5-4 combines with J gene TRBJ2-5; no definite D call. This CDR3 has 15 residues. The V and J ends lost 0 bases and 2 bases respectively, with 11 bases between them. CDR1 SGHNT and CDR2 YYREEE come from the germline V gene (reference sequence). CDR3 sequence reads: CASSLAGRAQETQYF. The CDR3 nucleotides read TGTGCCAGCAGCTTGGCGGGCCGCGCTCAAGAGACCCAGTACTTC. The variable domain in full, completed from reference TRBV5-4 and TRBJ2-5, reads ETGVTQSPTHLIKTRGQQVTLRCSSQSGHNTVSWYQQALGQGPQFIFQYYREEENGRGNFPPRFSGLQFPNYSSELNVNALELDDSALYLCASSLAGRAQETQYFGPGTRLLVL.

This clonotype was seen at least ten times. The CDR3 coding sequence is TGTGCCAGCAGCTTAGGGGGAGCCACCTACAATGAGCAGTTCTTC. Encoded protein: CASSLGGATYNEQFF. This chain connects TRBV7-8 to TRBJ2-1, with D perhaps matching TRBD2 (5 bases). This CDR3 spans 15 amino acids. Germline CDR1 reads SGHVS; CDR2 reads FQNEAQ. The ends were cut back, 1 base at V and 2 bases at J, with 9 bases in the middle.

Many counts were recorded for this clonotype. The V call is TRBV19, the J call TRBJ1-5; the D is unclear. V lost 8 bases, J lost 0 bases, and 5 bases lay in between. Germline CDR1 and CDR2: LNHDA and SQIVND (reference sequence). This CDR3 comprises 12 residues. DNA for the CDR3: TGTGCCAGTGGGGATAGCAATCAGCCCCAGCATTTT. Amino acids: CASGDSNQPQHF.

As concerns this clonotype: Given a much more abundant clone one base away, this may be a read error. The chain has TRBV4-2 and TRBJ2-5, with D hard to call. Germline V gene data show CDR1 as LGHNA and CDR2 as YNFKEQ. The CDR3 length is 16 residues. Deletions cut 1 base from V and 6 bases from J, with 18 bases between. The CDR3 spells CASSQGVSGRQKTQYF. In nucleotides, the CDR3 is TGTGCCAGCAGCCAAGGGGTATCTGGTAGGCAAAAGACCCAGTACTTC.

Notes on this clonotype: The CDR3 does not close with the conserved phenylalanine or tryptophan, likely indicating a read error. The limits of the CDR3 on the DNA are not certain, so only TCRdb's listed CDR3 is given. This sequence joins TRBV6-2 or TRBV6-3 and TRBJ2-5; the D call in the table, TRBD1, was not verified against the DNA. Germline V gene lookup returns CDR1 MNHEY and CDR2 SVGEGT. 11 amino acids form the CDR3, both terminal residues included. The CDR3 sequence is CASSYVGQGLI.

The table lists this clonotype with a few counts. The rearrangement joins TRBV14 to TRBJ2-4; weak D call: TRBD1 (6 bases). V was clipped by 4 bases and J by 8 bases, with 9 bases between them. This CDR3 spans 12 amino acids. CDR1 is SGHDN and CDR2 is FVKESK in the germline V gene. CDR3 in amino acids: CASSPRGYIQYF. DNA for the CDR3: TGTGCCAGCAGCCCTAGGGGGTACATTCAGTACTTC.

This clonotype came up a few times. The chain couples TRBV7-2 to TRBJ2-1; D not resolved. The CDR3 is 12 residues long. The germline CDR1 and CDR2 sequences are SGHTA and FQGNSA. V was clipped by 1 base and J by 12 bases, with 10 bases between them. The DNA for the CDR3 is TGTGCCAGCAGCTTAGGGCGGAAGGGGCAGTTCTTC. This gives the protein CASSLGRKGQFF.

Many counts were recorded for this clonotype. The V and J genes are TRBV2 and TRBJ1-1; D not resolved. This CDR3 spans 14 amino acids. Germline values: CDR1 SNHLY, CDR2 FYNNEI. V was pared by 1 base and J by 1 base, with 7 bases between. CDR3 sequence reads: CASSEELANTEAFF. DNA of the CDR3: TGTGCCAGCAGTGAAGAATTGGCGAACACTGAAGCTTTCTTT.

This clonotype was seen repeatedly, ten times or more. This chain joins TRBV4-3 and TRBJ1-1, with 8 bases that match TRBD1. This CDR3 comprises 16 residues. The V gene's germline CDR1 is LGHNA and CDR2 YSLEER. The J segment lost 5 bases and the V segment lost 2 bases, leaving 10 bases of the junction unmatched. The CDR3 DNA reads TGCGCCAGCAGCCAAAGTAGTGGCAGGGGGCGGACTGAAGCTTTCTTT. Translated, it gives CASSQSSGRGRTEAFF.

The rearrangement links TRBV19 to TRBJ1-2; D is uncertain. Trimming shortened V by 0 bases and J by 6 bases, and 8 bases separated the two germline ends. There are 13 residues in the CDR3. Germline V gene sequence: CDR1 LNHDA, CDR2 SQIVND (reference sequence). CDR3 loop: CASSIDLPDGYTF. DNA for the CDR3: TGTGCCAGTAGTATAGATCTCCCGGATGGCTACACCTTC.